This TCR beta chain was documented in a study of STAT5B mutations in CD4+ large granular lymphocyte leukemia. Points from the study as a whole: Compared with healthy controls (2/35), patient top clones favored TRBV06 (8/27).

The survey-level immunoSEQ assay was used. Per the study methods: Lowest detectable productive clonotype frequency was 2.59 x 10-5. Profiling relied on immunoSEQ multiplex PCR, and the TCRdb table lists in-frame clones only, not all of them. V and J calls and clone size are copied from that table; D and trimming were computed from the DNA. Among approximately 21,000 clones listed, roughly 83% were seen once. With regard to this clone: Its antigen is unknown.

V gave up 3 bases and J gave up 0 bases, with 11 bases separating them. The germline V gene encodes CDR1 MNHNS and CDR2 SASEGT. The CDR3 totals 15 residues. The V gene is TRBV6-1, the J gene TRBJ1-1; no definite D call. Sequences were obtained from CD4+ T cells from blood buffy coats. The sequence derives from a human donor in good health. CDR3 coding DNA: TGTGCCAGCAGTGACCCCCGGTACATGAACACTGAAGCTTTCTTT. Its protein product is CASSDPRYMNTEAFF.